Shown below are 27 T cell receptor beta chains from a single sample sequenced in a study of T cells in Graves' hyperthyroidism and ophthalmopathy. TCR beta CDR3 sequences were amplified from RNA transcripts. First-round RT-PCR with HTBI primers amplified the TCR CDR3 region. Via MiXCR, TCRdb re-called the multiplex PCR reads, giving one row per CDR3 protein. The repertoire consists of fewer than 300,000 distinct CDR3 sequences, with 25% occurring once and the leading ten covering roughly 24%. The material sequenced was blood. The source is a man aged 35 to 55 with Graves' hyperthyroidism that later progressed to Graves' ophthalmopathy.

The chain recombines TRBV6-2 or TRBV6-3 with TRBJ2-7; D gene uncertain. The CDR3 sequence is 12 residues long. Trimming cost V 3 bases and J 4 bases, with 7 bases left between them. From germline, CDR1 is MNHEY and CDR2 SVGEGT. The CDR3 loop reads CASSYVEYEQYF. In DNA form, the CDR3 reads TGTGCCAGCAGTTATGTCGAGTACGAGCAGTACTTC.

The chain recombines TRBV6-1 with TRBJ1-1; a possible D gene is TRBD1 (5 bases). Germline V gene lookup returns CDR1 MNHNS and CDR2 SASEGT. The CDR3 length is 15 residues. V lost 2 bases and J lost 11, with 21 bases in between. DNA of the CDR3: TGTGCCAGCAGTGAAATTTCCAGCTCGGGGGGGTCGGCTTTCTTT. This codes for CASSEISSSGGSAFF.

The rearrangement joins TRBV10-3 to TRBJ2-5; D possibly corresponds to TRBD1 (6 bases). The CDR3 totals 16 residues. From germline, CDR1 is ENHRY and CDR2 SYGVKD. V gave up 7 bases and J gave up 5 bases, with 23 bases separating them. CDR3 nucleotide sequence: TGTGCCATCAACCCGAGGGGGAGCGGCCCTCCCGAGACCCAGTACTTC. Protein: CAINPRGSGPPETQYF.

This clonotype was counted many times. V is TRBV10-3 and J is TRBJ1-1; D is undetermined. Germline CDR1 is ENHRY and CDR2 is SYGVKD. Trimming pared 3 bases from V and 5 bases from J, leaving 16 bases between. The CDR3 length is 15 residues. For the CDR3, the DNA is TGTGCCATCAGTGATATCAGAGCATATGAAACTGAAGCTTTCTTT. The encoded protein is CAISDIRAYETEAFF.

This clonotype was seen ten or more times. The chain employs TRBV10-3 and TRBJ1-2, with D possibly TRBD1 on 6 matching bases. Germline V gene lookup returns CDR1 ENHRY and CDR2 SYGVKD. The CDR3 runs 14 residues. V was cut by 8 bases and J by 6 bases, with 19 bases left in between. CDR3: CAIGQIYRDHGYTF. CDR3 DNA: TGTGCCATCGGTCAGATATACAGGGATCATGGCTACACCTTC.

The CDR3 coding sequence is TGTGCCAGCAGTTTTCATGGACGGGGAAATCAGCCCCAGCATTTT. It encodes CASSFHGRGNQPQHF. This rearrangement joins TRBV6-5 to TRBJ1-5; D remains ambiguous. V was pared by 4 bases and J by 4 bases, with 14 bases between. Germline V CDR1 and CDR2: MNHEY, SVGAGI. The length of the CDR3 is 15 residues.

CDR3 in DNA: TGTGCCAGCAGCCTGGGGTCCGGAGGAAACATTCAGTACTTC. Residues: CASSLGSGGNIQYF. V gene TRBV3-1 combines with J gene TRBJ2-4; TRBD2 might be the D (5 bases). Germline assignment: CDR1 LGHDT and CDR2 YNNKEL (reference sequence). The CDR3 has 14 residues. V was trimmed by 4 bases and J by 6 bases, leaving 13 bases between them.

This clonotype was observed a few times. This sequence joins TRBV20-1 and TRBJ2-5, with unresolved D. CDR3 length: 14 amino acids. CDR1 is DFQATT, CDR2 SNEGSKA, per germline (reference sequence). Trimming removed 0 bases from V and 2 bases from J, with 10 bases in between. CDR3 sequence (DNA): TGCAGTGCTAGAGATCGATGGCAGCAAGAGACCCAGTACTTC. Translation gives CSARDRWQQETQYF.

V is TRBV3-1 and J is TRBJ2-6; the match to TRBD1 covers 8 bases. CDR1 and CDR2 (germline): LGHDT, YNNKEL (reference sequence). Trimming took 4 bases from V and 0 from J; bases not matched to a gene: 5. This CDR3 has 17 residues. The CDR3 DNA sequence: TGTGCCAGCAGCCGCGGGACAGGTGTCTCTGGGGCCAACGTCCTGACTTTC. This gives the protein CASSRGTGVSGANVLTF.

This clonotype was observed many times. The genes are TRBV19 and TRBJ1-5; D is perhaps TRBD1 (5 bases). CDR1 and CDR2 from the germline V gene are LNHDA and SQIVND (reference sequence). The CDR3 is 17 amino acids. V gave up 2 bases and J gave up 3 bases, with 17 bases separating them. CDR3 coding DNA: TGTGCCAGTAGTATAATCTCAGGGTCCCGGGTCAATCAGCCCCAGCATTTT. Translation gives CASSIISGSRVNQPQHF.

The chain combines TRBV6-2 or TRBV6-3 with TRBJ1-1; D may be TRBD1 (6 bases). Between the trimmed V and J ends, which lost 2 bases and 1 base, there was a span of 11 bases. CDR1 and CDR2 from the germline V gene are MNHEY and SVGEGT. The CDR3 has 15 amino acids. CDR3 sequence (DNA): TGTGCCAGCAGTTACGGGGGGCCCTGGAACACTGAAGCTTTCTTT. Its translation is CASSYGGPWNTEAFF.

This clonotype was counted at least ten times. This rearrangement joins TRBV15 to TRBJ2-5, with D possibly matching TRBD1 (5 bases). Trimming pared 5 bases from V and 4 bases from J, leaving 17 bases between. The CDR3 has 15 residues. Germline CDR1 LNHNV, CDR2 YYDKDF (reference sequence). The CDR3 region is CATSVRAGKSETQYF. The CDR3 coding sequence is TGTGCCACCAGCGTCCGCGCAGGGAAATCAGAGACCCAGTACTTC.

The chain joins TRBV29-1 to TRBJ1-2; TRBD1 matches 9 bases. The length of the CDR3 is 12 residues. The V gene end was trimmed by 6 bases and the J gene end by 13 bases; junction bases not matched to a gene: 12. Germline values: CDR1 SQVTM, CDR2 ANQGSEA. DNA of the CDR3: TGCAGCGTGGCCGGGACAGGGACCATTGGCACCTTC. It translates to CSVAGTGTIGTF.

The chain combines TRBV2 with TRBJ2-2; maybe TRBD2 (6 bases). Per germline, CDR1 SNHLY and CDR2 FYNNEI. The germline V and J ends were trimmed by 8 bases and 4 bases, with 11 bases remaining between them. The CDR3 sequence is 13 residues long. CDR3 DNA sequence: TGTGCCAGCGCAAGCGGGTTCACCGGGGAGCTGTTTTTT. Protein: CASASGFTGELFF.

Many counts were recorded for this clonotype. The rearrangement links TRBV5-1 to TRBJ2-7, with 8 bases aligning to TRBD2. In germline, CDR1 is SGHRS, CDR2 YFSETQ. The CDR3 is 15 amino acids. V shed 0 bases and J 3 bases; nucleotides not matched to a gene: 5. The CDR3 loop reads CASSLAIAGNYEQYF. Written as DNA, the CDR3 is TGCGCCAGCAGCTTGGCGATAGCGGGAAACTACGAGCAGTACTTC. Using reference TRBV5-1 and TRBJ2-7 for the parts outside the CDR3, the full variable domain is KAGVTQTPRYLIKTRGQQVTLSCSPISGHRSVSWYQQTPGQGLQFLFEYFSETQRNKGNFPGRFSGRQFSNSRSEMNVSTLELGDSALYLCASSLAIAGNYEQYFGPGTRLTVT.

Only one count was recorded for this clonotype. V usage is TRBV7-3 and J usage is TRBJ1-1; tentative D call: TRBD1 (5 bases). Trimming left V 7 bases short and J 2 bases short, with 14 bases between. The CDR3 totals 14 residues. Germline lookup yields CDR1 SGHTA and CDR2 FQGTGA. The CDR3 DNA follows: TGTGCCAGCAAAACCGGACACTTAAACACTGAAGCTTTCTTT. Encoded protein: CASKTGHLNTEAFF.

This clonotype was counted ten times or more. V is TRBV13 and J is TRBJ1-1; D is ambiguous. Germline V CDR1 and CDR2: PRHDT, FYEKMQ (reference sequence). This CDR3 is 15 amino acids long. The V gene lost 6 bases and the J gene lost 1 base, with 15 bases spanning the gap. CDR3: CASRAQRSKNTEAFF. In DNA form, the CDR3 reads TGTGCCAGCAGGGCACAGCGGAGTAAGAACACTGAAGCTTTCTTT.

This chain joins TRBV2 and TRBJ2-5, with a tentative D call TRBD2 (5 bases). Trimming pared 11 bases from V and 5 bases from J, leaving 18 bases between. There are 13 residues in the CDR3. The V gene's germline CDR1 is SNHLY and CDR2 FYNNEI. This CDR3 is CAGGRGVGETQYF. CDR3 nucleotides: TGTGCCGGAGGACGGGGTGTCGGGGAGACCCAGTACTTC.

This clonotype occurred a few times. V and J are TRBV27 and TRBJ2-2; tentatively, D is TRBD1 or TRBD2 (6 bases each). V shed 7 bases and J shed 5 bases, with 23 bases lying between them. Germline CDR1 and CDR2: MNHEY and SMNVEV (reference sequence). CDR3 length: 17 residues. The CDR3 spells CASKEWGAPRGTGELFF. For the CDR3, the DNA is TGTGCCAGCAAGGAGTGGGGGGCCCCAAGGGGGACCGGGGAGCTGTTTTTT.

In this sample, this clonotype turned up many times. The chain is built from TRBV28 and TRBJ2-7, with a possible D match to TRBD2 (7 bases). The V end was cut by 5 bases, the J end by 0 bases, with 14 bases between. CDR1 MDHEN and CDR2 SYDVKM come from the germline V gene. The CDR3 runs 15 residues. The CDR3 here is CASSPRGGVSYEQYF. The CDR3 nucleotides read TGTGCCAGCAGTCCTCGAGGGGGGGTCTCCTACGAGCAGTACTTC.

This clonotype came up many times. CDR3 coding DNA: TGTGCCACCTCCTCGGGGAACACTGAAGCTTTCTTT. Encoded protein: CATSSGNTEAFF. V and J are TRBV28 and TRBJ1-1, with D unresolved. V was shortened by 10 bases and J by 1 base, with 10 bases between the two germline ends. Germline assignment: CDR1 MDHEN and CDR2 SYDVKM. This CDR3 has 12 residues.

This clonotype was observed a few times. The chain recombines TRBV3-1 with TRBJ1-1; D gene unclear. Germline assignment: CDR1 LGHDT and CDR2 YNNKEL (reference sequence). The CDR3 sequence is 12 residues long. V lost 4 bases, J lost 9 bases, and 12 bases lay in between. The CDR3 DNA reads TGTGCCAGCAGCCCCGAGCGAGATAAAGCTTTCTTT. The encoded protein is CASSPERDKAFF.

The chain employs TRBV6-1 and TRBJ1-1; a possible D gene is TRBD1 (5 bases). Germline loops: CDR1 MNHNS, CDR2 SASEGT. The V gene lost 5 bases and the J gene lost 11 bases, with 15 bases spanning the gap. The CDR3 is 12 amino acids. Written as DNA, the CDR3 is TGTGCCAGCAGTCCGACAGTTTTACGCGCTTTCTTT. It specifies CASSPTVLRAFF.

The table lists this clonotype with many counts. This sequence joins TRBV7-2 and TRBJ1-5; 8 positions agree with TRBD1. The germline V gene has CDR1 SGHTA and CDR2 FQGNSA. Germline trimming cut 2 bases from V and 9 bases from J; bases unmatched to any gene: 9. This CDR3 has 15 residues. CDR3 sequence reads: CASSLKTGVGRPQHF. The CDR3 nucleotides are TGTGCCAGCAGCTTAAAGACAGGGGTGGGGAGGCCCCAGCATTTT.

Ten or more counts support this clonotype. The J gene is TRBJ1-1, the V gene TRBV30, with D maybe TRBD1 (5 bases). Germline V gene lookup returns CDR1 GTSNPN and CDR2 SVGIG (reference sequence). V lost 3 bases, J lost 11 bases, and 16 bases lay in between. CDR3 length equals 12 residues. CDR3 loop: CAWSTGLPAAFF. The CDR3 DNA is TGTGCCTGGAGCACGGGGCTACCCGCTGCTTTCTTT.

This clonotype was observed a handful of times. The genes are TRBV6-4 and TRBJ1-3, with TRBD1 identical over 8 bases. This CDR3 comprises 17 residues. The V gene end was trimmed by 6 bases and the J gene end by 0 bases; junction bases not matched to a gene: 10. Germline loops: CDR1 MRHNA, CDR2 SNTAGT. CDR3: CASRSPKTGGSGNTIYF. The CDR3 nucleotides are TGTGCCAGCAGATCGCCTAAAACAGGGGGCTCTGGAAACACCATATATTTT.

V usage is TRBV6-1 and J usage is TRBJ2-7; D is possibly TRBD2 (6 bases). The V and J ends lost 5 bases and 3 bases respectively, with 14 bases between them. The germline V gene has CDR1 MNHNS and CDR2 SASEGT. CDR3 length: 14 amino acids. The CDR3 loop reads CASSQEWRDYEQYF. CDR3 bases: TGTGCCAGCAGTCAAGAGTGGCGGGACTACGAGCAGTACTTC.